The present T cell receptor beta chain was sequenced within a study of OX40 agonist ivuxolimab in advanced cancers. About the full investigation: Ivuxolimab was an agonistic, fully human IgG2 monoclonal antibody directed against OX40 (CD134), a costimulatory receptor. Intravenous ivuxolimab was administered to patients every 2 weeks at six dose levels: 0.01, 0.1, 0.3, 1.5, 3 and 10 mg/kg. Of the 52 patients in dose escalation, around 19 had hepatocellular carcinoma, some 15 had melanoma, 9 had renal cell carcinoma and 9 had head and neck cancer. In the dose-escalation cohort, 70% to 90% of patients were male, and the mean age was roughly 60 years with a range of about 20 to 79. Prior anti-PD-1, anti-PD-L1 or anti-CTLA-4 therapy was permitted, and checkpoint inhibitors had been received by approximately 39% of dose-escalation patients. Partial responses were achieved by three dose-escalation patients, of whom one had hepatocellular carcinoma and two had cutaneous melanoma. The purpose of peripheral TCRbeta sequencing was to test whether ivuxolimab changed TCR sequence diversity and led to clonal T-cell expansion. The monotherapy dose-escalation portion (N of about 57 patients) of the phase I ivuxolimab trial is reported in the paper.

To sequence the TCRbeta CDR3 region, genomic DNA was isolated from the sorted cells. TCRbeta CDR3 regions were sequenced using the immunoSEQ Assay. Sourced from immuneACCESS, this table was stored by TCRdb with only in-frame sequences that have V and J called. A share of the clones is absent; for the studies checked, an unresolved V gene accounts for under half, and the remainder has no known explanation. This sample is represented by over 45,000 clones; about 83% of them were singletons. Jointly, the top ten make up roughly 0.6% of the sample. Reading the germline V gene gives CDR1 LGHNA and CDR2 YNFKEQ. The CDR3 numbers 15 residues from cysteine through phenylalanine. Only CDR3 DNA remains: 45 bases, in frame from the first base. A distance of 9 bases separates the germline ends of V and J, which lose 1 base and 0 bases respectively. The trial excluded patients who had a history of autoimmune disease or who were on systemic immunosuppression. In every dose cohort, peripheral blood was drawn for TCR sequencing at baseline, cycle 4 day 1, and cycle 7 day 1. Samples were obtained from an open-label, multicenter, first-in-human phase I dose-escalation trial of ivuxolimab. Adults with locally advanced or metastatic melanoma, renal cell, hepatocellular, or head and neck squamous cell carcinoma were enrolled in the trial. Before TCR sequencing, CD4+ and CD8+ T cells were separately sorted from peripheral blood.

Note on this clone: Its target antigen remains unknown. Base qualities are not recorded, but no much larger clone differs from it by a single base.

Study-level results and caveats: At doses of 0.1 to 3.0 mg/kg, clonal expansion of both CD4+ and CD8+ blood T cells was observed from baseline to week 6. Low levels of normalized T-cell clonal expansion were also seen in some patients who did not respond. In the 0.1-3.0 mg/kg groups, partial responders were among the patients with the lowest normalized peripheral clonal expansion, particularly in CD8+ T cells. Which antigens the clonally expanded peripheral T cells were specific for was not determined. After ivuxolimab, more expanded clones were found on average in CD8+ T cells than in CD4+ T cells.

The sample here was CD4+ or CD8+ T cells sorted from blood, taken in a trial of the OX40 agonist ivuxolimab. This TCR was recovered from an adult with an advanced solid tumor such as melanoma, head and neck, liver or kidney cancer. The chain is assembled from TRBV4-2 and TRBJ1-2; a confident D gene designation cannot be given. The CDR3 amino acid sequence is: CASSQVAEANYGYTF. The DNA sequence follows: TGTGCCAGCAGCCAAGTGGCAGAAGCTAACTATGGCTACACCTTC.